These 27 T cell receptor beta chains share one sample of origin, sequenced in a study of T cell repertoires in cytomegalovirus infection. From the reads, TCRdb called clonotypes with MiXCR, one entry per CDR3 protein. The sample lists under 250,000 distinct CDR3 sequences; roughly 12% were seen once. Sequencing input: PBMCs. The receptor source for this set is a human donor in good health (CMV status not recorded). Some clones in this sample may be carry-over from other donors' samples.

This clonotype was detected a few times. The rearrangement uses TRBV7-9 and TRBJ2-7, with no clear D. V was shortened by 5 bases and J by 2 bases, with 16 bases between the two germline ends. Looked up from germline, CDR1 is SEHNR and CDR2 is FQNEAQ (reference sequence). The CDR3 contains 15 residues. The CDR3 loop reads CASSPPRNLAYEQYF. The CDR3 nucleotides are TGTGCCAGCAGCCCACCCCGCAACCTAGCCTACGAGCAGTACTTC.

This clonotype showed up just a few times. The chain carries TRBV29-1 and TRBJ1-2; TRBD1 might be the D (5 bases). This CDR3 comprises 13 residues. Per the germline V gene, CDR1 is SQVTM and CDR2 is ANQGSEA. Between the trimmed V and J ends, which lost 8 bases and 2 bases, there was a span of 15 bases. The chain's CDR3 is CSTRGGANYGYTF. The CDR3 DNA reads TGCAGCACGCGAGGAGGGGCGAACTATGGCTACACCTTC.

J is TRBJ2-5 and V is TRBV29-1; D not resolved. Germline V CDR1 and CDR2: SQVTM, ANQGSEA. V was pared by 5 bases and J by 6 bases, with 13 bases between. This CDR3 is 12 amino acids long. The CDR3, as DNA: TGCAGCGTTACGGACCGGGCACAGACCCAGTACTTC. It is translated as CSVTDRAQTQYF. The whole variable domain, remainder taken from reference TRBV29-1 and TRBJ2-5, is SAVISQKPSRDICQRGTSLTIQCQVDSQVTMMFWYRQQPGQSLTLIATANQGSEATYESGFVIDKFPISRPNLTFSTLTVSNMSPEDSSIYLCSVTDRAQTQYFGPGTRLLVL.

This clonotype was recorded a few times. The V call is TRBV20-1, the J call TRBJ2-7, with D hard to call. Germline V CDR1 and CDR2: DFQATT, SNEGSKA (reference sequence). Trimming pared 1 base from V and 3 bases from J, leaving 7 bases between. CDR3 length: 12 residues. This CDR3 reads CSARVNGYEQYF. CDR3 nucleotide sequence: TGCAGTGCTAGAGTGAACGGCTACGAGCAGTACTTC.

This clonotype was detected only a few times. The genes are TRBV5-1 and TRBJ1-6, with D hard to call. The CDR3 sequence is 15 residues long. Germline assignment: CDR1 SGHRS and CDR2 YFSETQ. Deletions cut 0 bases from V and 8 bases from J, with 12 bases between. CDR3 loop: CASSLAGAYDSPLHF. As DNA, the CDR3 is TGCGCCAGCAGCTTGGCGGGTGCATATGATTCACCCCTCCACTTT.

This clonotype was observed a few times. The CDR3 loop reads CASSQAAGGGNEQFF. The CDR3 nucleotides read TGCGCCAGCAGCCAAGCAGCGGGAGGAGGCAATGAGCAGTTCTTC. V usage is TRBV4-3 and J usage is TRBJ2-1; 9 nucleotides line up with TRBD2. With 1 base clipped from V and 6 bases from J, the junction kept 4 bases outside the gene matches. The V gene's germline CDR1 is LGHNA and CDR2 YSLEER. The CDR3 runs to 15 residues.

The J gene is TRBJ2-4, the V gene TRBV20-1; D gene ambiguous. With 3 bases removed from V and 8 bases from J, the gap between germline ends came to 11 bases. Per germline, CDR1 DFQATT and CDR2 SNEGSKA (reference sequence). The CDR3 runs to 12 residues. For the CDR3, the DNA is TGCAGTGCTAGTCATAGGGCTGACATTCAGTACTTC. It codes for CSASHRADIQYF.

V is TRBV7-3 and J is TRBJ2-1, with D perhaps matching TRBD2 (6 bases). V lost 5 bases and J lost 7, with 15 bases in between. Germline V gene sequence: CDR1 SGHTA, CDR2 FQGTGA. This CDR3 has 14 residues. CDR3 amino acids: CASSVPGLKNEQFF. In nucleotides, the CDR3 is TGTGCCAGCAGCGTCCCGGGACTTAAGAATGAGCAGTTCTTC.

This clonotype has a count of ten or more. The rearrangement links TRBV28 to TRBJ2-3; 7 nucleotides line up with TRBD2. The ends lost 5 bases at V and 8 bases at J; junction bases unmatched: 10. The germline gives CDR1 MDHEN, CDR2 SYDVKM. The CDR3 is made up of 14 amino acids. The CDR3 region is CASSRGTGGSTQYF. The CDR3 DNA reads as TGTGCCAGCAGTCGTGGGACGGGAGGATCTACGCAGTATTTT.

At least ten counts were recorded for this clonotype. This chain links TRBV11-3 with TRBJ1-1; no firm D call. CDR1 and CDR2 from the germline V gene are SGHNT and YENEEA. The CDR3 is 16 residues long. The germline V and J ends were trimmed by 1 base and 3 bases, with 15 bases remaining between them. CDR3 region: CASSLGVAGMDTEAFF. CDR3 DNA: TGTGCCAGCAGCTTAGGAGTCGCGGGGATGGACACTGAAGCTTTCTTT. Using reference TRBV11-3 and TRBJ1-1 for the parts outside the CDR3, the full variable domain is EAGVVQSPRYKIIEKKQPVAFWCNPISGHNTLYWYLQNLGQGPELLIRYENEEAVDDSQLPKDRFSAERLKGVDSTLKIQPAELGDSAVYLCASSLGVAGMDTEAFFGQGTRLTVV.

This clonotype has at least ten counts. This rearrangement joins TRBV11-2 to TRBJ2-7; 9 bases align to TRBD1. Looked up from germline, CDR1 is SGHAT and CDR2 is FQNNGV. Losses at the gene ends were 5 bases for V and 6 bases for J; bases not matched to a gene: 11. The CDR3 has 15 residues. The CDR3 spells CASSVPGQGGIEQYF. CDR3 sequence (DNA): TGTGCCAGCAGCGTTCCGGGACAGGGTGGAATCGAGCAGTACTTC.

This clonotype has a count of ten or more. The V call is TRBV6-2 or TRBV6-3, the J call TRBJ2-2, with 10 nucleotides matching TRBD2. The CDR3 extends over 16 amino acids. V shed 6 bases, J shed 1 base, and the junction held 5 bases outside the gene matches. The germline V gene has CDR1 MNHEY and CDR2 SVGEGT. For the CDR3, the DNA is TGTGCCAGCAGCCTCCGGACTAGCGGGAACACCGGGGAGCTGTTTTTT. Residues: CASSLRTSGNTGELFF.

Ten or more counts support this clonotype. This rearrangement joins TRBV7-2 to TRBJ2-5; 13 nucleotides line up with TRBD2. With V trimmed by 5 bases and J by 5 bases, 8 bases remained unmatched. Germline CDR1 reads SGHTA; CDR2 reads FQGNSA. This CDR3 has 16 residues. CDR3 nucleotides: TGTGCCAGCAGCCGGACTAGCGGGAGTCCCCAGGAGACCCAGTACTTC. Translating gives CASSRTSGSPQETQYF. Full variable domain (outside the CDR3, taken from reference TRBV7-2 and TRBJ2-5): GAGVSQSPSNKVTEKGKDVELRCDPISGHTALYWYRQSLGQGLEFLIYFQGNSAPDKSGLPSDRFSAERTGGSVSTLTIQRTQQEDSAVYLCASSRTSGSPQETQYFGPGTRLLVL.

This clonotype was detected many times. The V and J genes are TRBV7-2 and TRBJ2-3; D not certain. This CDR3 comprises 14 residues. Germline V gives CDR1 SGHTA, CDR2 FQGNSA. The ends were cut back, 1 base at V and 6 bases at J, with 11 bases in the middle. The CDR3 DNA reads TGTGCCAGCAGCTTAGGAAGCTCTCTGGATACGCAGTATTTT. It yields the protein CASSLGSSLDTQYF.

This clonotype occurred many times. The V gene is TRBV28, the J gene TRBJ1-3; D might be TRBD1 (5 bases). Trimming removed 4 bases at V and 2 bases at J, with 18 bases between. This CDR3 is built from 17 residues. Germline CDR1 and CDR2: MDHEN and SYDVKM. CDR3 amino acids: CASSSTGTEGTGNTIYF. The CDR3 DNA follows: TGTGCCAGCAGTTCGACCGGGACGGAAGGTACTGGAAACACCATATATTTT.

This clonotype showed up many times. The chain employs TRBV7-2 and TRBJ1-2; a weak D match, TRBD1 (6 bases). The CDR3 sequence is 15 residues long. Trimming took off 2 bases at V and 3 bases at J, with 13 bases between the two ends. CDR1 and CDR2 from the germline V gene are SGHTA and FQGNSA. In DNA form, the CDR3 reads TGTGCCAGCAGCTTAAGACAGGTTGTGTACTATGGCTACACCTTC. Amino acid sequence: CASSLRQVVYYGYTF.

This clonotype has a count of ten or more. V is TRBV18 and J is TRBJ2-7, with TRBD1 identical over 8 bases. Germline trimming cut 4 bases from V and 0 bases from J; bases unmatched to any gene: 2. CDR3 length: 14 amino acids. Germline lookup yields CDR1 KGHSH and CDR2 LQKENI. The CDR3 is CASSRDRGSYEQYF. The CDR3 coding sequence is TGTGCCAGCTCACGAGACAGGGGCTCCTACGAGCAGTACTTC.

The sample holds many counts of this clonotype. The CDR3 loop reads CASSFRVLTEAFF. The CDR3 DNA sequence: TGTGCCAGCAGCTTCAGGGTTTTGACTGAAGCTTTCTTT. The J gene is TRBJ1-1, the V gene TRBV7-9; maybe TRBD1 (5 bases). Germline V lookup: CDR1 SEHNR, CDR2 FQNEAQ (reference sequence). CDR3 size: 13 residues. V shed 3 bases and J shed 5 bases, with 10 bases lying between them.

This clonotype was counted many times. The chain uses TRBV7-2 and TRBJ2-5, with TRBD2 matching 8 bases. V trimming: 4 bases; J trimming: 5 bases; junction bases outside the gene matches: 6. Germline CDR1 is SGHTA and CDR2 is FQGNSA. The CDR3 runs to 14 residues. The CDR3 region has the DNA TGTGCCAGCAGCTCACTAGCGGAAGGGGAGACCCAGTACTTC. Translated, it gives CASSSLAEGETQYF.

This clonotype was seen ten or more times. V usage is TRBV24-1 and J usage is TRBJ2-3; D remains ambiguous. The CDR3 covers 13 residues. Trimming shortened V by 1 base and J by 5 bases, and 6 bases separated the two germline ends. Germline loops: CDR1 KGHDR, CDR2 SFDVKD. The CDR3 region is CATSDLSRDTQYF. In nucleotides, the CDR3 is TGTGCCACCAGTGATTTATCGAGAGATACGCAGTATTTT.

The chain employs TRBV20-1 and TRBJ2-5; TRBD1 matches at 11 bases. Trimming took 5 bases from V and 0 from J; bases not matched to a gene: 5. The CDR3 consists of 15 residues. Germline lookup yields CDR1 DFQATT and CDR2 SNEGSKA (reference sequence). The chain's CDR3 is CSASGDRGYQETQYF. DNA for the CDR3: TGCAGTGCTTCGGGGGACAGGGGGTACCAAGAGACCCAGTACTTC.

The sample holds a few counts of this clonotype. V gene TRBV28 combines with J gene TRBJ2-3, with D possibly called TRBD1 or TRBD2 (5 bases each). Germline loops: CDR1 MDHEN, CDR2 SYDVKM. The CDR3 is 14 residues long. Trimming stripped 7 bases from V and 2 bases from J, with 13 bases between. The CDR3: CASNGGVATDTQYF. The CDR3 nucleotides are TGTGCCAGCAATGGGGGAGTTGCCACAGATACGCAGTATTTT.

There are many counts of this clonotype. The V gene is TRBV7-2, the J gene TRBJ1-2, with D possibly being TRBD1 (5 bases). Deletions cut 4 bases from V and 7 bases from J, with 13 bases between. Germline-derived CDR1 and CDR2 are SGHTA and FQGNSA. The CDR3 is 13 amino acids. CDR3 sequence (DNA): TGTGCCAGCAGCTCCTCAGGGCGAGGTGGCTACACCTTC. It specifies CASSSSGRGGYTF.

The chain is built from TRBV20-1 and TRBJ2-1; 11 positions match TRBD2. The CDR3 sequence is 14 residues long. Germline loops: CDR1 DFQATT, CDR2 SNEGSKA (reference sequence). V lost 5 bases, J lost 7 bases, and 7 bases stayed unmatched. The CDR3: CSAGGGLAANEQFF. The CDR3 DNA follows: TGCAGTGCTGGAGGGGGACTAGCGGCAAATGAGCAGTTCTTC.

This clonotype was found many times. The chain couples TRBV7-2 to TRBJ2-7, with 7 positions matching TRBD2. Germline values: CDR1 SGHTA, CDR2 FQGNSA. The CDR3 runs to 15 residues. The V segment lost 1 base and the J segment 0 bases; nucleotides outside the gene matches: 3. CDR3 sequence: CASSLEAGVSYEQYF. The CDR3 DNA reads TGTGCCAGCAGCTTAGAGGCGGGAGTCTCCTACGAGCAGTACTTC.

The table lists this clonotype with a few counts. The chain has TRBV5-1 and TRBJ2-1; 7 positions match TRBD2. This CDR3 region has 15 residues. J was trimmed by 0 bases and V by 4 bases; bases with no gene match: 4. The V gene's germline CDR1 is SGHRS and CDR2 YFSETQ. CDR3 in amino acids: CASSRGLGSYNEQFF. CDR3 sequence (DNA): TGCGCCAGCAGCCGCGGACTAGGCTCCTACAATGAGCAGTTCTTC.

As to this clonotype: One base away lies a much larger clone, so this may be a sequencing read error. The chain employs TRBV2 and TRBJ1-2; no clear D gene. Looked up from germline, CDR1 is SNHLY and CDR2 is FYNNEI. The CDR3 is 16 residues long. Trimming took 5 bases from V and 6 from J, leaving 22 bases between them. In nucleotides, the CDR3 is TGTGCCAGCAGTCCTCTCCCCGGCAGGACGAAGGATGGCTACACCTTC. Translation: CASSPLPGRTKDGYTF.